Listed here are 7 T cell receptor beta chains from one sample, sequenced in a study of long-term antiretroviral therapy in people with HIV. They ran version v3.0 of the immunoSEQ assay at survey level. This table comes from immunoSEQ multiplex PCR, and its TCRdb copy is limited to in-frame clones, with some not included. The data contain over 30,000 clones, approximately 97% of them singletons. The material was unsorted PBMCs, obtained 6.9 years after starting antiretroviral therapy. The receptors derive from a young man with HIV.

This clone was observed a single time. The gene calls are TRBV5-6 and TRBJ2-1, with 7 positions matching TRBD1. V gave up 4 bases and J gave up 7 bases; unmatched junction bases: 14. Germline values: CDR1 SGHDT, CDR2 YYEEEE. The CDR3 loop spans 16 amino acids. CDR3 DNA: TGTGCCAGCAGCCAAACATTGACAGGGTCGAAGAATGAGCAGTTCTTC. Amino acids: CASSQTLTGSKNEQFF.

The chain employs TRBV19 and TRBJ1-1; D uncertain. The germline gives CDR1 LNHDA, CDR2 SQIVND (reference sequence). The CDR3 extends over 13 amino acids. V gave up 5 bases and J gave up 6 bases, with 13 bases separating them. The CDR3: CASSPVGTSEAFF. The CDR3 DNA sequence: TGTGCCAGTAGTCCCGTAGGTACTTCTGAAGCTTTCTTT.

This sequence joins TRBV6-6 and TRBJ1-2, with unresolved D. Trimming shortened V by 7 bases and J by 8 bases, and 14 bases separated the two germline ends. The CDR3 has 12 residues. Germline-derived CDR1 and CDR2 are MNHNY and SVGAGI (reference sequence). CDR3 sequence: CASTGRGGGYTF. As DNA, the CDR3 is TGTGCCAGCACCGGGCGAGGAGGAGGCTACACCTTC.

The rearrangement uses TRBV7-9 and TRBJ2-5, with 10 bases identical to TRBD2. Germline CDR1 is SEHNR and CDR2 is FQNEAQ (reference sequence). The V segment lost 2 bases and the J segment 5 bases; nucleotides outside the gene matches: 5. CDR3 length equals 15 residues. The CDR3, as DNA: TGTGCCAGCAGCTTAAAAGCGGGGGGGCGTGAGACCCAGTACTTC. Its translation: CASSLKAGGRETQYF.

This clone was seen once. At one of its ends the junction is not consistent with the germline gene, which may arise from a read error. The V gene is TRBV15, the J gene TRBJ1-2; a weak D match, TRBD1 (5 bases). This CDR3 comprises 11 residues. CDR1 and CDR2 from the germline V gene are LNHNV and YYDKDF (reference sequence). CDR3 in amino acids: CCHGACDGYTF. CDR3 coding DNA: TGCTGTCATGGGGCGTGCGATGGCTACACCTTC.

This sequence joins TRBV7-2 and TRBJ1-4; perhaps TRBD1 as D (6 bases). CDR3 length equals 16 residues. Trimming pared 4 bases from V and 3 bases from J, leaving 15 bases between. Looked up from germline, CDR1 is SGHTA and CDR2 is FQGNSA. In DNA form, the CDR3 reads TGTGCCAGCAGCTGGGGCAGGGGTTGGCCTAATGAAAAACTGTTTTTT. Translated, it gives CASSWGRGWPNEKLFF.

This chain links TRBV6-1 with TRBJ1-3; the D is unclear. The CDR3 loop spans 16 amino acids. CDR1 is MNHNS, CDR2 SASEGT, per germline. The V gene lost 2 bases and the J gene lost 0 bases, with 11 bases spanning the gap. Written as DNA, the CDR3 is TGTGCCAGCAGTGAAACGTTGGGAGGCTCTGGAAACACCATATATTTT. It codes for CASSETLGGSGNTIYF.